This passage covers 2 T cell receptor beta chains from one sample sequenced in a study of T cells in Graves' hyperthyroidism and ophthalmopathy. From RNA transcripts, TCR beta CDR3 regions were amplified. First-round RT-PCR of the TCR CDR3 relied on the HTBI primer set. Each CDR3 protein is one row after TCRdb ran MiXCR on the multiplex PCR reads. The table lists some 460,000 distinct CDR3 sequences, 15% to 18% of them singletons. The sequenced sample consisted of blood. The receptors derive from a woman between 18 and 29 years old with Graves' hyperthyroidism.

This clonotype was detected many times. V gene TRBV12-5 combines with J gene TRBJ2-5; D may be TRBD2 (5 bases). Trimming pared 3 bases from V and 2 bases from J, leaving 10 bases between. Germline CDR1 reads LGHNT; CDR2 reads FRNRAP. This CDR3 comprises 14 residues. CDR3 in amino acids: CASGFWTSQETQYF. The CDR3 region has the DNA TGTGCTAGTGGTTTTTGGACTTCTCAAGAGACCCAGTACTTC.

This clonotype was observed many times. At one end, the junction sequence differs from germline, possibly due to a read error. This chain joins TRBV28 and TRBJ1-4, with D perhaps TRBD1 (5 bases). This CDR3 comprises 13 residues. CDR1 is MDHEN, CDR2 SYDVKM, per germline. CDR3 region: CASTLGANEKLFF. For the CDR3, the DNA is TGTGCCAGCACTTTAGGGGCGAATGAAAAACTGTTTTTT.